The clone carrying this T cell receptor beta chain was counted only a few times. V lost 5 bases, J lost 4 bases, and 8 bases lay in between. From germline, CDR1 is SEHNR and CDR2 FQNEAQ (reference sequence). This CDR3 is built from 12 residues. MiXCR, run by TCRdb on the RT-PCR reads, gives a single entry per CDR3 protein. Of 30,000 to 40,000 distinct CDR3 sequences in the sample, roughly a third are singletons; the top ten hold more than 65%. This sample stems from a study of patients and donors after allogeneic stem cell transplantation. Sequencing was done on a sample of blood, either unsorted or a sorted T cell fraction (not recorded which). The receptor's source is a human donor who was either an allogeneic HSCT recipient or a stem cell or donor lymphocyte infusion donor (not recorded which). It is not recorded whose cells these are; they may come from a transplant donor. This chain joins TRBV7-9 and TRBJ1-2; D gene unclear. The CDR3 nucleotides are TGTGCCAGCAGCCTTCCGAGCTATGGCTACACCTTC. Its translation: CASSLPSYGYTF.